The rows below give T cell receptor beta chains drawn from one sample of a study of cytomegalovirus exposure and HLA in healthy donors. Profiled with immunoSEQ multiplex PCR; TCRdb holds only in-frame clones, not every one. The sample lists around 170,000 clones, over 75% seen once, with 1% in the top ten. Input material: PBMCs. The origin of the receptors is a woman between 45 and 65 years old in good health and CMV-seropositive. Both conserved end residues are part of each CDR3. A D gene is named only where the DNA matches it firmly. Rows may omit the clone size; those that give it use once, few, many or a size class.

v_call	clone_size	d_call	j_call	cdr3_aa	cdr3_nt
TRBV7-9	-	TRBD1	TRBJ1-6	CASSHQQGEATPLHF	TGTGCCAGCAGCCACCAACAGGGGGAGGCGACACCCCTCCACTTT
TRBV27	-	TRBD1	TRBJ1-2	CASSLGATGIYGYTF	TGTGCCAGCAGTTTAGGGGCGACAGGGATCTATGGCTACACCTTC
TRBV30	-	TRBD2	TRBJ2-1	CAWAIGLADNEQFF	TGTGCCTGGGCCATAGGACTAGCGGACAATGAGCAGTTCTTC
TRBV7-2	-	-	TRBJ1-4	CASSLDGVRGEKLFF	TGTGCCAGCAGCTTAGACGGGGTTAGAGGGGAAAAACTGTTTTTT
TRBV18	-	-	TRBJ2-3	CASSRVLSLAEDTDTQYF	TGTGCCAGCTCGCGAGTCCTTTCGTTAGCGGAGGACACAGATACGCAGTATTTT
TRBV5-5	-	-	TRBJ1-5	CASSPGEVGQPQHF	TGTGCCAGCAGCCCCGGGGAGGTAGGTCAGCCCCAGCATTTT
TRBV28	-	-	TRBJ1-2	CASSNPSYYGYTF	TGTGCCAGCAGTAACCCGAGCTACTATGGCTACACCTTC
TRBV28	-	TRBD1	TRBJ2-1	CASRPRTGSYNEQFF	TGTGCCAGCAGACCCCGGACAGGGTCCTACAATGAGCAGTTCTTC
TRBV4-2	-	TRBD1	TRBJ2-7	CASSQGPETGVNEQYF	TGTGCCAGCAGCCAAGGACCCGAGACAGGGGTAAATGAGCAGTACTTC
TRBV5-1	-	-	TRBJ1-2	CASSPNPGDYGYTF	TGCGCCAGCAGCCCCAATCCAGGGGACTATGGCTACACCTTC
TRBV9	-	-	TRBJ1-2	CASSVLGVADSLWGGYTF	TGTGCCAGCAGCGTATTGGGAGTGGCGGACAGTCTCTGGGGTGGCTACACCTTC
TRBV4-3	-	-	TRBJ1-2	CASSQDSQGNYGYTF	TGCGCCAGCAGCCAAGATTCCCAGGGGAACTATGGCTACACCTTC
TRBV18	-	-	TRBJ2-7	CASSPGGYEQYF	TGTGCTAGCTCACCTGGCGGATACGAGCAGTACTTC
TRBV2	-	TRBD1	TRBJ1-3	CAREAKGTGAGNTIYF	TGTGCCAGGGAGGCAAAAGGTACAGGGGCTGGAAACACCATATATTTT
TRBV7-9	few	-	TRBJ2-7	CSSSFGQPSYEQYF	TGTTCCAGCAGCTTCGGACAGCCCTCCTACGAGCAGTACTTC
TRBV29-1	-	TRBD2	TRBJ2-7	CSSVLAGSYEQYF	TGCAGCTCGGTCCTAGCGGGTTCTTACGAGCAGTACTTC
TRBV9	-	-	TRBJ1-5	CASSVSTGDQPQHF	TGTGCCAGCAGCGTATCGACGGGGGATCAGCCCCAGCATTTT
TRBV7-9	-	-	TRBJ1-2	CASRPGTRGGFGYTF	TGTGCCAGCAGGCCCGGGACTCGTGGTGGATTTGGCTACACCTTC
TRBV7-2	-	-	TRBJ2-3	CASSPPRGGGDGRTDTQYF	TGTGCCAGCAGCCCCCCCCGGGGCGGCGGGGACGGGCGCACAGATACGCAGTATTTT
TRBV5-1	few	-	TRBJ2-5	CASSLIPAGYETQYF	TGCGCCAGCAGCTTGATTCCCGCGGGTTACGAGACCCAGTACTTC
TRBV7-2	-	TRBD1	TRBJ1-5	CASSWTGVSNQPQHF	TGTGCCAGCAGCTGGACAGGGGTTAGCAATCAGCCCCAGCATTTT
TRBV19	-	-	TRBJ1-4	CASSPPGGGEKLFF	TGTGCCAGTAGCCCCCCGGGGGGCGGTGAAAAACTGTTTTTT
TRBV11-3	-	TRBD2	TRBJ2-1	CASSLNRVRTSNEQFF	TGTGCCAGCAGCTTAAATAGGGTTAGGACTAGCAATGAGCAGTTCTTC
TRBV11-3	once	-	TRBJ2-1	CASSHGGAMNEQFF	TGTGCCAGCAGCCATGGGGGGGCAATGAATGAGCAGTTCTTC
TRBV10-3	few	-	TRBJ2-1	CAIRDSGSINEQFF	TGTGCCATCAGGGACTCGGGAAGTATCAATGAGCAGTTCTTC
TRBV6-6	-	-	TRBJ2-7	CASSYFVYEQYF	TGTGCCAGCAGTTACTTTGTCTACGAGCAGTACTTC
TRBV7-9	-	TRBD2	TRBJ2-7	CASRSASGRSYEQYF	TGTGCCAGCAGGTCGGCTAGCGGGAGGTCCTACGAGCAGTACTTC
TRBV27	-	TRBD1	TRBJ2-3	CASSPLPDRGRRTDTQYF	TGTGCCAGCAGTCCTCTCCCGGACAGGGGGCGTAGAACAGATACGCAGTATTTT
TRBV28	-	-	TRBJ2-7	CASSLFSPSYEQYF	TGTGCCAGCAGTTTATTTTCCCCGTCCTACGAGCAGTACTTC
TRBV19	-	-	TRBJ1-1	CASSDTGTAGLRLNTEAFF	TGTGCCAGTAGTGACACCGGGACTGCGGGTTTGAGGCTTAACACTGAAGCTTTCTTT
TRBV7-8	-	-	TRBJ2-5	CASSPYLDSQETQYF	TGTGCCAGCAGCCCTTACCTCGACAGTCAAGAGACCCAGTACTTC
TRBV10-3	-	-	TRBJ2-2	CAISEASAGELFF	TGTGCCATCAGTGAGGCTAGCGCCGGGGAGCTGTTTTTT
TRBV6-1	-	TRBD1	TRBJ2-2	CASKQTGDTGELFF	TGTGCCAGCAAGCAGACAGGGGACACCGGGGAGCTGTTTTTT
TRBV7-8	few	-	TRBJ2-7	CASSLYRASYEQYF	TGTGCCAGCAGCTTATACAGGGCATCCTACGAGCAGTACTTC
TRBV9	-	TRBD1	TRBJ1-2	CASSVGDSYGYTF	TGTGCCAGCAGCGTCGGGGACAGCTATGGCTACACCTTC
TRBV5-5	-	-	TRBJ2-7	CASNQRDFYEQYF	TGTGCCAGCAACCAGAGGGACTTCTACGAGCAGTACTTC
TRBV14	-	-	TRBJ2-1	CASSQFSGVYNEQFF	TGTGCCAGCAGCCAATTTAGCGGAGTCTACAATGAGCAGTTCTTC
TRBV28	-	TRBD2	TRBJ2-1	CASSPSSGRTYNEQFF	TGTGCCAGCAGTCCATCTAGCGGGAGGACCTACAATGAGCAGTTCTTC
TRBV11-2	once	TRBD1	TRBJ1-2	CASSHSTGASPYGYTF	TGTGCCAGCAGCCACTCAACAGGGGCCTCACCTTATGGCTACACCTTC
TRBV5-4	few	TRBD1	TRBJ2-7	CASSQGGQTYEQYF	TGTGCCAGCAGCCAAGGGGGACAGACCTACGAGCAGTACTTC
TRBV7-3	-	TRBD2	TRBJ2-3	CASSPQLAGGPTDTQYF	TGTGCCAGCAGCCCTCAACTAGCGGGAGGCCCCACAGATACGCAGTATTTT
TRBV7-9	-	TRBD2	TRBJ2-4	CASSIIAGPPPGNIQYF	TGTGCCAGCAGCATAATAGCGGGCCCACCTCCGGGGAACATTCAGTACTTC
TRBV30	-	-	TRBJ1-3	CAWRVDIMFSGNTIYF	TGTGCCTGGAGGGTGGACATCATGTTCTCTGGAAACACCATATATTTT
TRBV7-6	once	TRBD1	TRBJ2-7	CASTNGQGESYEQYF	TGTGCCAGCACGAATGGACAGGGGGAATCCTACGAGCAGTACTTC